The 13 T cell receptor beta chains reported below all come from one sample, sequenced in a study of T-cell reconstitution after alpha-beta-depleted transplantation in children. Using unique molecular identifiers, the investigators prepared the TCRbeta library. TCRdb fed the PCR reads into MiXCR, producing one record per CDR3 protein. The top ten clones hold around 2% of a sample with approximately 500,000 distinct CDR3 sequences, 10% of them seen once. Sequencing used PBMCs, obtained before TCRalphabeta/CD19-depleted stem cell transplant. These receptors were obtained from a child aged 2-15 years with inherited bone marrow failure, due to receive a stem cell transplant.

This clonotype was picked up many times. The chain is built from TRBV29-1 and TRBJ2-2; D may be TRBD1 (6 bases). This CDR3 spans 12 amino acids. Looked up from germline, CDR1 is SQVTM and CDR2 is ANQGSEA. This CDR3 is CSALGGTGELFF. In DNA, the CDR3 is TGCAGTGCGCTAGGGGGAACCGGGGAGCTGTTTTTT.

This clonotype has a count of ten or more. This chain joins TRBV30 and TRBJ2-1; D is perhaps TRBD2 (6 bases). CDR3 length equals 14 residues. Trimming pared 0 bases from V and 3 bases from J, leaving 9 bases between. The germline CDR1 and CDR2 sequences are GTSNPN and SVGIG (reference sequence). The CDR3 loop reads CAWSVAGSYNEQFF. As DNA, the CDR3 is TGTGCCTGGAGTGTCGCGGGGAGCTACAATGAGCAGTTCTTC.

This clonotype has just a few counts. The chain uses TRBV19 and TRBJ2-2; the match to TRBD2 covers 10 bases. The CDR3 totals 14 residues. With 9 bases clipped from V and 4 bases from J, the junction kept 5 bases outside the gene matches. Per the germline V gene, CDR1 is LNHDA and CDR2 is SQIVND (reference sequence). CDR3 sequence: CARLSGGATGELFF. In DNA form, the CDR3 reads TGTGCCAGGCTAAGCGGGGGGGCCACCGGGGAGCTGTTTTTT. The complete variable domain, with remaining parts taken from reference TRBV19 and TRBJ2-2, reads DGGITQSPKYLFRKEGQNVTLSCEQNLNHDAMYWYRQDPGQGLRLIYYSQIVNDFQKGDIAEGYSVSREKKESFPLTVTSAQKNPTAFYLCARLSGGATGELFFGEGSRLTVL.

Written as DNA, the CDR3 is TGCAGTGCTAGGTATCTAGAATACGAGCAGTACTTC. Translation: CSARYLEYEQYF. The genes are TRBV20-1 and TRBJ2-7, with D uncertain. CDR3 size: 12 residues. Germline CDR1 and CDR2: DFQATT and SNEGSKA (reference sequence). The V and J ends lost 3 bases and 4 bases respectively, with 10 bases between them.

The chain combines TRBV20-1 with TRBJ2-7; D not certain. The CDR3 is 12 amino acids. Per germline, CDR1 DFQATT and CDR2 SNEGSKA (reference sequence). Trimming cost V 3 bases and J 2 bases, with 8 bases left between them. Here the CDR3 DNA reads TGCAGTGCTAGTCTGGGCCCCTACGAGCAGTACTTC. Protein sequence: CSASLGPYEQYF.

The sample holds one count of this clonotype. Because it lacks the conserved phenylalanine or tryptophan at the end, this CDR3 is likely a read error. The V gene is TRBV10-3, the J gene TRBJ2-1; D remains ambiguous. Germline lookup yields CDR1 ENHRY and CDR2 SYGVKD. The V and J ends lost 0 bases and 6 bases respectively, with 15 bases between them. The CDR3 spans 16 residues. CDR3 in DNA: TGTGCCATCAGTGAGTCTTTTATGGTACGGGCCAATGAGCAGTTCATC. It yields the protein CAISESFMVRANEQFI.

Comment on this clonotype: A read error may explain this, as a much larger clone is one base away. The chain recombines TRBV24-1 with TRBJ2-2; D possibly uses TRBD1 or TRBD2 (5 bases each). This CDR3 contains 14 residues. Germline CDR1 reads KGHDR; CDR2 reads SFDVKD. The CDR3 DNA follows: TGTGCCACCAGTGACACAGGTCCCACCGGGGACCTGTTTTTT. Protein: CATSDTGPTGDLFF.

This clonotype was observed many times. The chain carries TRBV20-1 and TRBJ2-1; 7 nucleotides match TRBD1. Germline values: CDR1 DFQATT, CDR2 SNEGSKA (reference sequence). The CDR3 extends over 14 amino acids. Trimming at V came to 3 bases and at J to 0 bases, leaving 2 bases not matched to a gene. In DNA, the CDR3 is TGCAGTGCTAGGGACAGGAACTCCTACAATGAGCAGTTCTTC. Its translation is CSARDRNSYNEQFF.

This clonotype was seen once. A much larger clone differs from this one at a single base, so this may be a read error. The chain couples TRBV2 to TRBJ2-1; 9 bases line up with TRBD1. The junction had 7 bases not matched to a gene; V was cut back by 5 bases and J by 5 bases. The germline V gene has CDR1 SNHLY and CDR2 FYNNEI. The CDR3 covers 15 residues. The CDR3, as DNA: TGTGCCAGCAGTAGGCGGGGGACAGGGAACAATGAGCAGTTCTTC. It encodes CASSRRGTGNNEQFF.

About this clonotype: Given a much more abundant clone one base away, this may be a read error. The chain has TRBV24-1 and TRBJ2-3, with 11 positions matching TRBD2. V shed 10 bases, J shed 1 base, and the junction held 9 bases outside the gene matches. This CDR3 region has 16 residues. Germline V lookup: CDR1 KGHDR, CDR2 SFDVKD. The CDR3 loop is CATALAGVGGTDTQYF. In DNA, the CDR3 is TGTGCCACAGCACTAGCGGGAGTTGGGGGCACAGATACGCAGTATTTT.

The table lists this clonotype with many counts. This chain joins TRBV4-3 and TRBJ2-1; D is ambiguous. Trimming cost V 0 bases and J 2 bases, with 14 bases left between them. Germline values: CDR1 LGHNA, CDR2 YSLEER. This CDR3 region has 17 residues. This chain's CDR3 is CASSQDDAQAAYNEQFF. The CDR3 DNA reads TGCGCCAGCAGCCAAGATGACGCTCAGGCAGCCTACAATGAGCAGTTCTTC.

This chain joins TRBV23-1 and TRBJ2-7; 9 nucleotides line up with TRBD2. TRBV23-1 is an open reading frame whose function is uncertain. V was pared by 3 bases and J by 5 bases, with 5 bases of the junction left unmatched. The CDR3 loop spans 14 amino acids. The CDR3 sequence is CASSQLGLAHEQYF. CDR3 nucleotides: TGCGCCAGCAGTCAGTTGGGACTAGCCCACGAGCAGTACTTC.

This clonotype was seen at least ten times. V gene TRBV6-5 combines with J gene TRBJ1-5, with D unclear. V shed 7 bases and J shed 6 bases, with 16 bases lying between them. Per the germline V gene, CDR1 is MNHEY and CDR2 is SVGAGI. This CDR3 is built from 14 residues. The CDR3 DNA follows: TGTGCCAGCAAACCCGATGAAGAGGCTCAGCCCCAGCATTTT. This translates into CASKPDEEAQPQHF.